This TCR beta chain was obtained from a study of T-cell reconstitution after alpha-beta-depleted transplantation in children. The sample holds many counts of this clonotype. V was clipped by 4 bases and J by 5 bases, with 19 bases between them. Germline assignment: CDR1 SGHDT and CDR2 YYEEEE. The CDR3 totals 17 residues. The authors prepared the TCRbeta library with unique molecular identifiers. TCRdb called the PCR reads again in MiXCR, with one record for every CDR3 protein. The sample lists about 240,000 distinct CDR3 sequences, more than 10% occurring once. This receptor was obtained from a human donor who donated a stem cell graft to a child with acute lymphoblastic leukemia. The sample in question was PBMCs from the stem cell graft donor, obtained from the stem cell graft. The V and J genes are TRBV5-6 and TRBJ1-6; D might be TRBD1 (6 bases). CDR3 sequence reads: CASSTVRGRGDNSPLHF. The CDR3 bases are TGTGCCAGCAGCACGGTGAGGGGCAGGGGAGATAATTCACCCCTCCACTTT.